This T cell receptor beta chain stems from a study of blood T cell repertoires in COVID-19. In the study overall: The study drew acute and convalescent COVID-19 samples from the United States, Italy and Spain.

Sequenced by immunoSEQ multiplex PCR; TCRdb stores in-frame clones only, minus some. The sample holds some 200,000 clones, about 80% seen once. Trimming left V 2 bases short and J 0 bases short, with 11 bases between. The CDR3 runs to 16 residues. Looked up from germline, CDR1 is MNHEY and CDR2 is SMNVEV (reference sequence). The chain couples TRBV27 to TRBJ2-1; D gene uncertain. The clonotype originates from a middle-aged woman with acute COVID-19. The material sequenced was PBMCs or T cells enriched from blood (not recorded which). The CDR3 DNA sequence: TGTGCCAGCAGTTTAATCCTTAGGAGCTCCTACAATGAGCAGTTCTTC. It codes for CASSLILRSSYNEQFF.